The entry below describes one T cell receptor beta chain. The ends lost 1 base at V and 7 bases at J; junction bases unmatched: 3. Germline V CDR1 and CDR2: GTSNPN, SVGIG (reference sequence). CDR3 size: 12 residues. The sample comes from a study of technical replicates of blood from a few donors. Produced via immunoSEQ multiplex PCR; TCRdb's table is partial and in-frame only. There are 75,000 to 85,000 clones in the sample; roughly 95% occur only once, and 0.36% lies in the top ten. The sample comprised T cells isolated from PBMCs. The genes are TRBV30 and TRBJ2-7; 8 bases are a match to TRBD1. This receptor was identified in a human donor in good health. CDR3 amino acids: CAWSATGGEQYF. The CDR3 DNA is TGTGCCTGGAGTGCAACAGGGGGGGAGCAGTACTTC.